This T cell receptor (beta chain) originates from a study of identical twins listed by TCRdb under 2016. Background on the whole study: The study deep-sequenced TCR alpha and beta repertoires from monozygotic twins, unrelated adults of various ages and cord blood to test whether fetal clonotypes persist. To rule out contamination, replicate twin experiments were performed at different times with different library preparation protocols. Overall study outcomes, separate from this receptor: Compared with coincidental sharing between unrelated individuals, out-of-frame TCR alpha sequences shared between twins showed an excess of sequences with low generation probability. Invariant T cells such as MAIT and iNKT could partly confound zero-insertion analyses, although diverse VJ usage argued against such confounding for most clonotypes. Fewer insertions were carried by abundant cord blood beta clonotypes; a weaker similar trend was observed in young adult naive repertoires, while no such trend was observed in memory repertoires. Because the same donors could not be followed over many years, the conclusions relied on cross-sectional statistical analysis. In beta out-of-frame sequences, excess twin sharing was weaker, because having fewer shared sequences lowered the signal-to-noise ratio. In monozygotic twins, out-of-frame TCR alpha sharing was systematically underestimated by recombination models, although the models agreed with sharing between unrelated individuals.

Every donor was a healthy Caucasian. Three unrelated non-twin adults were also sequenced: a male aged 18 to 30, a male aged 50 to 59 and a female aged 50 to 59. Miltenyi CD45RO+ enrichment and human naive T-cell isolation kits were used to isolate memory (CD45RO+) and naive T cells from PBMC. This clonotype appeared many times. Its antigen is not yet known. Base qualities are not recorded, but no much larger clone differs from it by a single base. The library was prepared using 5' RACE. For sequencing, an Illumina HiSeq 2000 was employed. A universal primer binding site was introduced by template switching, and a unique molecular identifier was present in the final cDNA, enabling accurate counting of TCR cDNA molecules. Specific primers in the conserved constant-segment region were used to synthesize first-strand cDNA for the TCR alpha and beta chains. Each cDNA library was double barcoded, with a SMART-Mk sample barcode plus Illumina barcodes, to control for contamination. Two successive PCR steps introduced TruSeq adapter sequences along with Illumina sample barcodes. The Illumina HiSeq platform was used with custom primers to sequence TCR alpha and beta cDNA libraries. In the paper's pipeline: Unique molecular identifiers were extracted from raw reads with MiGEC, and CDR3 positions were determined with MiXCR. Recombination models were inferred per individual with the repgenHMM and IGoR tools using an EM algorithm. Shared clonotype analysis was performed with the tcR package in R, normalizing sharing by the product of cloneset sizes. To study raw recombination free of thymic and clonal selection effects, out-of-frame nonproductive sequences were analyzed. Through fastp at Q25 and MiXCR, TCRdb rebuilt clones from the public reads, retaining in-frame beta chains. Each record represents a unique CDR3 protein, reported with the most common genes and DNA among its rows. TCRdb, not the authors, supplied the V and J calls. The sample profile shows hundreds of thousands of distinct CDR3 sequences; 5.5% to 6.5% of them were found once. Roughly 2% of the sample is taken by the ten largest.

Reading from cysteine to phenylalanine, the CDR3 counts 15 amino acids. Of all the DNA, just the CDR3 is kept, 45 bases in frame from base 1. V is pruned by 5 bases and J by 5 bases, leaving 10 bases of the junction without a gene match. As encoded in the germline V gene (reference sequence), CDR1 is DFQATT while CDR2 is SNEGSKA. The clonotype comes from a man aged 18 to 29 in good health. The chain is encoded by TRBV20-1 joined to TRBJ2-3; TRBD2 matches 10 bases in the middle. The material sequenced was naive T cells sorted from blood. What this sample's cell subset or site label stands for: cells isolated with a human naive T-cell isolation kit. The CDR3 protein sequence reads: CSAWDSGRAGDTQYF. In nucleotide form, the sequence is TGCAGTGCTTGGGACAGCGGGAGGGCCGGAGATACGCAGTATTTT.